Below, 24 T cell receptor beta chains from the same sample are listed, as sequenced in a study of response to subunit inactivated influenza vaccine. TCRdb reanalysed the RT-PCR reads using MiXCR and keeps one entry per CDR3 protein. The repertoire holds about 520,000 distinct CDR3 sequences, 11% seen once, with roughly 12% in the top ten. The source material was PBMCs from blood, sampled roughly 46 days after vaccination. The receptors originated from a man in his fifties or sixties who received an inactivated influenza vaccine.

In this sample, this clonotype turned up many times. The V call is TRBV20-1, the J call TRBJ2-1; the D is unclear. Germline V gives CDR1 DFQATT, CDR2 SNEGSKA (reference sequence). CDR3 length: 12 residues. V lost 4 bases and J 9 bases, leaving 13 bases between the germline ends. CDR3 nucleotide sequence: TGCAGTGCTAAAAGAGGTTTGGGTGAGCAGTTCTTC. Translated: CSAKRGLGEQFF.

This clonotype was observed once. A much larger clone is a single base away; this may be a read error. The V gene is TRBV20-1, the J gene TRBJ2-7; 12 bases match TRBD1. The CDR3 loop spans 17 amino acids. CDR1 is DFQATT, CDR2 SNEGSKA, per germline (reference sequence). CDR3 sequence reads: CCALPGQGASISYEQYF. Written as DNA, the CDR3 is TGCTGTGCTCTACCGGGACAGGGGGCTTCGATTTCCTACGAGCAGTACTTC.

The gene calls are TRBV28 and TRBJ2-3, with 9 bases that match TRBD2. The CDR3 length is 17 residues. Germline V CDR1 and CDR2: MDHEN, SYDVKM. V shed 6 bases and J 5 bases; nucleotides not matched to a gene: 15. The CDR3 DNA is TGTGCCAGCAGGGATGAGCTGCACGGACTAGCGATAGATACGCAGTATTTT. Translation gives CASRDELHGLAIDTQYF.

The chain recombines TRBV14 with TRBJ1-2, with 7 bases lining up with TRBD1. V lost 0 bases to trimming and J lost 5 bases; unmatched junction nucleotides: 3. This CDR3 contains 14 residues. The germline V gene has CDR1 SGHDN and CDR2 FVKESK. As DNA, the CDR3 is TGTGCCAGCAGCCAAGATCAGGGGGGATATGGCTACACCTTC. Translated: CASSQDQGGYGYTF.

At least ten counts were recorded for this clonotype. This chain links TRBV2 with TRBJ1-4, with 11 bases matching TRBD1. Germline V gene data show CDR1 as SNHLY and CDR2 as FYNNEI. This CDR3 contains 14 residues. V lost 6 bases, J lost 7 bases, and 4 bases stayed unmatched. In DNA, the CDR3 is TGTGCCAGCAGCTCCGGGACAGGGGGTGAAAAACTGTTTTTT. This codes for CASSSGTGGEKLFF.

This clonotype was picked up a small number of times. The V call is TRBV7-2, the J call TRBJ2-3; D not resolved. The CDR3 has 15 residues. The germline gives CDR1 SGHTA, CDR2 FQGNSA. V dropped 1 base and J dropped 2 bases, with 10 bases sitting between them. CDR3 amino acids: CASSLGGLPTDTQYF. CDR3 nucleotides: TGTGCCAGCAGCTTAGGAGGATTACCCACAGATACGCAGTATTTT.

The chain recombines TRBV5-1 with TRBJ2-6; either TRBD1 or TRBD2 may fit D (6 bases each). The V gene's germline CDR1 is SGHRS and CDR2 YFSETQ. With 0 bases removed from V and 2 bases from J, the gap between germline ends came to 15 bases. CDR3 length: 18 amino acids. The CDR3 nucleotides are TGCGCCAGCAGCTTGGACCCAGGGGAGGTAGCTGGGGCCAACGTCCTGACTTTC. It yields the protein CASSLDPGEVAGANVLTF.

This clonotype was found many times. The chain employs TRBV4-1 and TRBJ1-1; D perhaps matches TRBD1 (5 bases). CDR1 is MGHRA and CDR2 is YSYEKL in the germline V gene. CDR3 length: 14 residues. V dropped 5 bases and J dropped 4 bases, with 14 bases sitting between them. The CDR3 coding sequence is TGCGCCAGCAGCGCCCAAACGGGGGTCACTGAAGCTTTCTTT. This codes for CASSAQTGVTEAFF.

The V and J genes are TRBV28 and TRBJ2-1, with 8 bases matching TRBD2. The J segment lost 7 bases and the V segment lost 5 bases, leaving 13 bases of the junction unmatched. The germline CDR1 and CDR2 sequences are MDHEN and SYDVKM. The CDR3 runs to 16 residues. CDR3 nucleotides: TGTGCCAGCAGTCCCGCTCGGGGCGGGGGGTTAAATGAGCAGTTCTTC. This translates into CASSPARGGGLNEQFF.

This chain connects TRBV12-3 or TRBV12-4 to TRBJ2-3, with 7 nucleotides matching TRBD1. There are 13 residues in the CDR3. The V segment lost 6 bases and the J segment 2 bases; nucleotides outside the gene matches: 2. The DNA of the CDR3 is TGTGCCAGCAGAACAGGGGACACAGATACGCAGTATTTT. Encoded protein: CASRTGDTDTQYF.

This clonotype was counted at least ten times. CDR3 loop: CASSYLGTGRAEAFF. CDR3 nucleotide sequence: TGTGCCAGCAGTTACTTGGGGACAGGACGGGCTGAAGCTTTCTTT. The chain links TRBV6-5 to TRBJ1-1, with TRBD1 matching over 8 bases. V dropped 1 base and J dropped 6; count of bases not matched to a gene: 7. Germline assignment: CDR1 MNHEY and CDR2 SVGAGI. The CDR3 extends over 15 amino acids.

The sample holds many counts of this clonotype. Here the CDR3 reads CASSPNVRNTEAFF. CDR3 sequence (DNA): TGCGCCAGCAGCCCCAACGTAAGGAACACTGAAGCTTTCTTT. The rearrangement links TRBV5-1 to TRBJ1-1; D not certain. The V end lost 4 bases, the J end lost 1 base, and 11 bases lay between the germline ends. CDR1 SGHRS and CDR2 YFSETQ come from the germline V gene. The CDR3 has 14 amino acids.

This clonotype occurred a few times. This chain uses TRBV10-3 with TRBJ1-2; D not certain. CDR1 is ENHRY and CDR2 is SYGVKD in the germline V gene. The germline V and J ends were trimmed by 3 bases and 0 bases, with 11 bases remaining between them. This CDR3 has 15 residues. The CDR3 DNA reads as TGTGCCATCAGTGATTTAAGCGTCTCTAACTATGGCTACACCTTC. Translation gives CAISDLSVSNYGYTF.

V usage is TRBV7-9 and J usage is TRBJ2-7; no reliable D call. Trimming took off 1 base at V and 2 bases at J, with 15 bases between the two ends. CDR3 length: 16 amino acids. Germline V gives CDR1 SEHNR, CDR2 FQNEAQ (reference sequence). This CDR3 reads CASSLDQSAAPYEQYF. CDR3 coding DNA: TGTGCCAGCAGCTTAGATCAGTCCGCGGCCCCCTACGAGCAGTACTTC.

This clonotype was seen a few times. The genes are TRBV5-1 and TRBJ2-7; a possible D gene is TRBD2 (5 bases). There are 15 residues in the CDR3. With 4 bases removed from V and 7 bases from J, the gap between germline ends came to 21 bases. From germline, CDR1 is SGHRS and CDR2 YFSETQ. The CDR3 protein is CASSRRTGMEEEQYF. The CDR3 region has the DNA TGCGCCAGCAGCCGACGTACCGGGATGGAAGAGGAGCAGTACTTC.

This clonotype was recorded at least ten times. The rearrangement links TRBV12-3 or TRBV12-4 to TRBJ2-1; D not resolved. The CDR3 runs to 13 residues. Between the trimmed V and J ends, which lost 6 bases and 7 bases, there was a span of 13 bases. The CDR3 protein is CASSSYSHNEQFF. The CDR3 bases are TGTGCCAGCAGCTCATACTCCCATAATGAGCAGTTCTTC.

This clonotype was observed a handful of times. This chain joins TRBV6-1 and TRBJ1-3; no clear D. V lost 6 bases and J 0 bases, leaving 12 bases between the germline ends. Germline V gene lookup returns CDR1 MNHNS and CDR2 SASEGT. This CDR3 comprises 15 residues. DNA of the CDR3: TGTGCCAGCAGACCCGACGGATTCTCTGGAAACACCATATATTTT. Translation: CASRPDGFSGNTIYF.

There are many counts of this clonotype. The rearrangement joins TRBV20-1 to TRBJ2-7; D unclear. The V end lost 5 bases, the J end lost 0 bases, and 17 bases lay between the germline ends. Germline V gives CDR1 DFQATT, CDR2 SNEGSKA (reference sequence). The CDR3 sequence is 15 residues long. In nucleotides, the CDR3 is TGCAGTGCTGTTCCCCCGGCAGGTTTCTCCTACGAGCAGTACTTC. Its protein is CSAVPPAGFSYEQYF.

The chain recombines TRBV28 with TRBJ2-7; the D gene is possibly TRBD2 (6 bases). This CDR3 contains 14 residues. The V end was cut by 6 bases, the J end by 4 bases, with 16 bases between. Germline V gene sequence: CDR1 MDHEN, CDR2 SYDVKM. CDR3 residues: CASSPSGSGYEQYF. CDR3 DNA sequence: TGTGCCAGCAGCCCCTCGGGTAGCGGATACGAGCAGTACTTC.

The J gene is TRBJ2-1, the V gene TRBV12-3 or TRBV12-4, with 8 bases lining up with TRBD1. CDR3 length: 15 residues. With 2 bases clipped from V and 7 bases from J, the junction kept 7 bases outside the gene matches. CDR3 DNA sequence: TGTGCCAGCAGTTTAACTTCCAGGGGGCGAAATGAGCAGTTCTTC. The encoded protein is CASSLTSRGRNEQFF.

This clonotype has a count of ten or more. The chain couples TRBV7-9 to TRBJ1-1, with TRBD1 matching over 9 bases. J gave up 8 bases and V 3 bases, and 7 bases lay outside the gene matches. Germline loops: CDR1 SEHNR, CDR2 FQNEAQ (reference sequence). The CDR3 is made up of 14 amino acids. This chain's CDR3 is CASSFHTGQGEAFF. For the CDR3, the DNA is TGTGCCAGCAGCTTCCATACTGGACAGGGGGAAGCTTTCTTT.

The V and J genes are TRBV5-6 and TRBJ2-7; 10 positions match TRBD1. The CDR3 is 15 amino acids. CDR1 is SGHDT, CDR2 YYEEEE, per germline. With V trimmed by 2 bases and J by 3 bases, 5 bases remained unmatched. Here the CDR3 DNA reads TGTGCCAGCAGCTTTGGGACAGGGGCCCTCTACGAGCAGTACTTC. It encodes CASSFGTGALYEQYF.

This clonotype has just a few counts. The chain employs TRBV27 and TRBJ2-7; D perhaps matches TRBD1 (6 bases). V was clipped by 8 bases and J by 4 bases, with 24 bases between them. The CDR3 is made up of 16 amino acids. Germline V CDR1 and CDR2: MNHEY, SMNVEV (reference sequence). CDR3 loop: CASSTAGTTLWYEQYF. The CDR3 nucleotides are TGTGCCAGCTCAACAGCCGGGACAACCCTCTGGTACGAGCAGTACTTC.

A few counts support this clonotype. V is TRBV6-5 and J is TRBJ1-1; no clear D gene. V was shortened by 4 bases and J by 11 bases, with 11 bases between the two germline ends. CDR1 and CDR2 (germline): MNHEY, SVGAGI. The CDR3 contains 11 residues. CDR3 loop: CASSSHKGAFF. As DNA, the CDR3 is TGTGCCAGCAGTTCCCACAAAGGGGCTTTCTTT.